These T cell receptor beta chains were read from a single sample in a study of sequential checkpoint blockade in melanoma. Assay: immunoSEQ multiplex PCR; the TCRdb copy retains only in-frame clones and omits some. The table shows some 21,000 clones, with around 80% occurring only once. The specimen was CD8+ T cells sorted from blood (inferred from file names), collected from a patient given nivolumab and ipilimumab in sequence. Receptors were obtained from a human donor with melanoma. Each CDR3 is given with its conserved first and last residue. A D gene is named only where the DNA matches it firmly. Clone sizes are given selectively: once, few, many, or a class where the clone is expanded.

NA,TRBV6-6,TRBJ1-6,few,CASGAGLNNSPLHF,TGTGCCAGCGGTGCAGGTTTAAATAATTCACCCCTCCACTTT
TRBD1,TRBV19,TRBJ1-5,once,CASRGRQGWNQPQHF,TGTGCCAGTAGGGGTCGACAGGGATGGAATCAGCCCCAGCATTTT
NA,TRBV19,TRBJ2-2,NA,CASSGRANGELFF,TGTGCCAGTAGTGGCAGGGCTAACGGGGAGCTGTTTTTT
NA,TRBV27,TRBJ2-5,NA,CASSRTGKETQYF,TGTGCCAGCAGCCGTACGGGGAAAGAGACCCAGTACTTC
NA,TRBV27,TRBJ1-6,NA,CASSFRHHSYNSPLHF,TGTGCCAGCAGTTTCCGACATCACTCCTATAATTCACCCCTCCACTTT
NA,TRBV28,TRBJ1-4,NA,CASSLHPDEKLFF,TGTGCCAGCAGTTTACACCCGGATGAAAAACTGTTTTTT
TRBD1,TRBV7-2,TRBJ2-2,NA,CASTQPDREYTGELFF,TGTGCCAGCACCCAACCAGACAGGGAATACACCGGGGAGCTGTTTTTT
TRBD1,TRBV5-1,TRBJ2-7,large,CASSFWGTGDYEGSYEQYF,TGCGCCAGCAGCTTTTGGGGGACAGGGGATTATGAGGGCTCCTACGAGCAGTACTTC
NA,TRBV6-5,TRBJ2-1,NA,CASNIDGFTQFF,TGTGCCAGCAATATAGACGGGTTTACTCAGTTCTTC
NA,TRBV5-6,TRBJ1-5,NA,CASSLRFEDQPQHF,TGTGCCAGCAGCTTGAGGTTTGAGGATCAGCCCCAGCATTTT
TRBD2,TRBV19,TRBJ2-7,NA,CASSPGLVWGEQYF,TGTGCCAGTAGTCCGGGACTAGTTTGGGGCGAGCAGTACTTC